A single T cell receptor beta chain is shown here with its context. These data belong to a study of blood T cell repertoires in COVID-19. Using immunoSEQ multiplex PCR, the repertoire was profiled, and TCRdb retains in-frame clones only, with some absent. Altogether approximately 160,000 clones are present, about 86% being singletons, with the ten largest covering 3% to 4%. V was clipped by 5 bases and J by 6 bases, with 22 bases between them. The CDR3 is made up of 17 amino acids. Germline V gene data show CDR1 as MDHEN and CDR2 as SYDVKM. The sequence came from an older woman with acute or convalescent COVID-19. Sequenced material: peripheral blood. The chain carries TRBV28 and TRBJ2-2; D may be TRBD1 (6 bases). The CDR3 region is CASSQPLSSGAAGELFF. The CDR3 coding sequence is TGTGCCAGCAGTCAACCCCTATCATCAGGGGCCGCCGGGGAGCTGTTTTTT.